This T cell receptor beta chain was recovered during a study of control samples from healthy donors and cancer patients. Measured with immunoSEQ multiplex PCR; TCRdb has only the in-frame clones, and not every one. The table includes more than 95,000 clones, about 90% detected once. V lost 1 base, J lost 6 bases, and 8 bases lay in between. From germline, CDR1 is SGDLS and CDR2 YYNGEE. This CDR3 is built from 13 residues. The TCR sequence derives from a man younger than 35 in good health. The gene calls are TRBV9 and TRBJ2-1; no definite D call. Sequences were obtained from blood. The CDR3 loop reads CASSVIVGNEQFF. In nucleotides, the CDR3 is TGTGCCAGCAGCGTAATCGTGGGCAATGAGCAGTTCTTC.